The text below deals with one TCR beta chain. The source of the sample is a study of blood T cell repertoires in COVID-19. Original methodology: Amplifying reference gene primers gave estimates of nucleated cell counts. The table came from immunoSEQ multiplex PCR; TCRdb's copy has only in-frame clones and leaves some out. V and J calls and clone size are given by that table; D and trimming were obtained from the DNA. The sample has 400,000 to 450,000 clones, around 91% seen once; the top ten hold 0.6%. Germline V CDR1 and CDR2: MDHEN, SYDVKM. The V segment lost 8 bases and the J segment 5 bases; nucleotides outside the gene matches: 5. This CDR3 spans 13 amino acids. For recovered donors of Cohort 3, there were two negative PCRs, clearance, or symptom resolution.

The origin of this receptor is a man aged 18 to 35 who had recovered from COVID-19. This sequence joins TRBV28 and TRBJ2-1, with TRBD2 matching over 8 bases. The sample comprised PBMCs or T cells enriched from blood (not recorded which). CDR3 region: CASSGLGDNEQFF. The CDR3, as DNA: TGTGCCAGCTCGGGACTAGGGGACAATGAGCAGTTCTTC.